The present T cell receptor (beta chain) was sequenced within a study of shared clonotypes between healthy human individuals. Trimming cost V 8 bases and J 4 bases; bases outside gene matches: 11. The CDR3 loop spans 14 amino acids. CDR1 is GTSNPN and CDR2 is SVGIG in the germline V gene (reference sequence). Clones were sequenced by immunoSEQ multiplex PCR, and TCRdb holds only the in-frame ones, with some missing. The sample has about 2.4 million clones; just over 90% are singletons. The clonotype originates from a man younger than 30 in good health. This sequence joins TRBV30 and TRBJ2-4; 7 bases line up with TRBD2. Material: naive CD4+ T cells sorted from blood. Indicated subset: CD45RA+ positively selected. CDR3 in amino acids: CAGTPGLLKNIQYF. DNA of the CDR3: TGTGCCGGTACCCCGGGACTACTTAAAAACATTCAGTACTTC.